This TCR beta chain is drawn from a study of blood T cell repertoires in COVID-19. The wider study: Samples came from the United States, Italy and Spain, spanning acute and convalescent COVID-19. From T cells, B-cell-depleted T cells, or PBMCs came the material, which was cDNA or gDNA.

This CDR3 has 17 residues. CDR1 and CDR2 (germline): KGHSH, LQKENI. V was pared by 3 bases and J by 2 bases, with 18 bases between. Study processing details: Estimation of nucleated cell counts was performed using reference gene primer amplification. This table comes from immunoSEQ multiplex PCR, and its TCRdb copy is limited to in-frame clones, with some not included. D and trimming were read from the DNA, whereas the V and J calls and clone size are those reported in that table. The profile shows about 60,000 clones, 65% to 80% of them singletons. Sequenced sample: peripheral blood. The receptor comes from a woman between 70 and 85 years old with acute or convalescent COVID-19. This sequence joins TRBV18 and TRBJ2-3, with D perhaps TRBD2 (5 bases). CDR3: CASSPFEGVGSTDTQYF. The CDR3, as DNA: TGTGCCAGCTCACCCTTTGAGGGCGTAGGGTCCACAGATACGCAGTATTTT.